Included here is one T cell receptor (beta chain) sequence, with context. The clone's antigen remains unknown. The junction differs from germline at one of its ends, possibly a read error. The sample originates from a study of shared clonotypes between healthy human individuals (dated by TCRdb to the early 2020s). Broadly, across the study: The cohort included a few men and a couple of women between 18 and 49 years of age. For each donor, CD4 naive and CD4 memory were each run on three plates, CD8 naive on two plates, and CD8 memory on one plate. Blood TCR repertoires of five healthy adults were deeply sequenced to estimate repertoire size and the extent of clonotype sharing between individuals. To increase sequencing depth and limit assay-specific biases, TCR repertoire library preparation and sequencing were carried out by different laboratories using diverse techniques. Between about 0.85 and 10 billion PBMCs per donor were obtained by leukapheresis. Here is what the overall study found, with its caveats: The small number of donors limited the genetic and exposure-history diversity represented. Pairwise subsampling led to the expectation that sequencing depth would affect the degree of clonotype sharing among donors. Only blood was sampled, and tissue TCR repertoires likely differ from those in blood. Incomplete sequencing was indicated by rarefaction of sorted-subset datasets, despite the large sequencing depth. Higher generation probabilities were observed for clonotypes shared by all four sorted-subset donors than for non-shared clonotypes. Estimated clonotype richness was generally larger for naive than for memory subsets. Sharing across a handful of donors was observed for approximately 5% of naive CD4, 3% to 3.5% of naive CD8, around 2.5% of memory CD4, and 0.4% of memory CD8 clonotypes.

From a lookup of the germline V gene, CDR1 and CDR2 are MNHNS and SASEGT. The CDR3 sequence holds 12 residues, the cysteine and phenylalanine included. Just CDR3 DNA is preserved here, 36 bases in frame from base 1. Using the deep immunoSEQ assay, multiplex PCR amplified TCR CDR3 regions from genomic DNA. For each cell subset, the extracted genomic DNA was distributed evenly across all wells of several immunoSEQ 96-well plates, and each plate served as one replicate. For sorted subsets, 150 to 200 ng genomic DNA, equal to some 28,000 T cell genomes, was loaded into each replicate PCR. The purified libraries were quantified using a Qubit 3.0 fluorometer, sized with a Bioanalyzer 2100, and then quantified again using the KAPA Library Quantification kit. Each immunoSEQ 96-well plate was sequenced on its own single-read 150-cycle Illumina NextSeq 550 flow cell. The paper's processing steps were these. Because the immunoSEQ output included only junctional sequences and no quality scores, the filtering could not be the same as the filtering used for full-length reads. Sequences were annotated with PyIR, a Python wrapper for IgBLAST v1.9, using IMGT germline references to assign V/J genes and CDR3. Reads with weak V/J assignments (E-value above 1e-6), missing CDR3, stop codons, out-of-frame junctions, or ambiguous translated residues were removed. V3J clonotypes were defined as sequences sharing an identical inferred V gene, J gene, and CDR3 amino acid sequence. The percentage overlap between two repertoires was calculated by dividing the number of shared unique clonotypes by the size of the smaller repertoire. RTK rarefaction, the Chao1 estimator, and Recon v2.1 estimates of unobserved clonotypes were used to assess repertoire richness. OLGA was used to compute generation probabilities for all TCRbeta clonotypes that the gDNA method yielded from a handful of donors. TCRdb holds this immuneACCESS table with in-frame rearrangements only. Some clones are missing; in checked studies, unresolved V genes explain under half, and the rest has no known cause. V, J and clone size derive from that table, while D and trimming were established from the DNA sequence. In all, the sample holds 2 million to 2.5 million clones, and roughly 92% of those were seen once. The biggest ten clones account for roughly 0.34% of the sample.

Donors were healthy HIV-negative adults with no recently reported acute infections or vaccinations. Every donor was a Caucasian adult residing in Nashville, Tennessee, USA. CD4+ T cells were enriched by magnetic negative selection, after which naive cells were positively selected on CD45RA and the negative fraction was taken as the memory subset. After blood collection by leukapheresis, PBMCs were isolated using Ficoll-Histopaque density gradient centrifugation and then cryopreserved in the vapor phase of liquid nitrogen. Analytical flow cytometry was used to check the purity and quantity of each magnetically sorted T cell population. Genomic DNA was isolated from every sorted fraction and measured by UV absorbance on a Nanodrop 2000c.

The clonotype originates from a man aged 18 to 30 in good health. Some clones in this sample may be carry-over from other donors' samples. This chain is built from TRBV6-1 and TRBJ1-2; no D segment can be confidently identified. Sequences were obtained from naive CD4+ T cells from PBMCs. Read against the paper, the sample's cell subset or site label means: CD45RA+ positively selected. The sequence in DNA is TGTGCCAGCAGTGAAGTAATCGGGTCTGCCTTCTTC. It is translated as CASSEVIGSAFF.